Detailed here is one T cell receptor (beta chain). The source of the sample is a study of blood T cell repertoires in COVID-19. Study-level information: In each case, the material was cDNA or gDNA derived from T cells, B-cell-depleted T cells, or PBMCs.

Adults between roughly 18 and 95 years of age took part from under 25 US areas. Recovery meant two consecutive negative NP/OP PCR tests, professional clearance, or resolved symptoms. V was pared by 1 base and J by 5 bases, with 8 bases between. The CDR3 covers 14 residues. The V gene's germline CDR1 is LGHNT and CDR2 FRNRAP. Study processing details: Estimates of nucleated cell counts were drawn from the amplification of reference gene primers. The data were produced by immunoSEQ multiplex PCR, yet TCRdb's version contains in-frame clones alone and is incomplete. The V and J calls and the clone size are those of that table, but D and trimming were determined from the DNA. The sample shows 200,000 to 250,000 clones, 65% to 85% of them seen only once.

The clonotype originates from a woman aged 55-69 years who had recovered from COVID-19. What was sequenced was PBMCs or T cells enriched from blood (not recorded which). The chain combines TRBV12-5 with TRBJ2-2; tentative D call: TRBD1 (5 bases). CDR3 sequence: CASGLDRFTGELFF. The DNA of the CDR3 is TGTGCTAGTGGTTTGGACAGGTTTACCGGGGAGCTGTTTTTT.